This is a list of T cell receptor beta chains from one sample in a study of blood T cell repertoires in COVID-19. Generated by immunoSEQ multiplex PCR, the TCRdb table keeps only in-frame clones and is missing some. Here the sample spans some 80,000 clones, around 85% being singletons. Sequencing was performed on peripheral blood. Every receptor here comes from a woman of 80 years or more with active or convalescent COVID-19. CDR3s include the opening cysteine and the closing phenylalanine or tryptophan. Each record gives: V gene, clone size, D gene, J gene, CDR3 DNA, CDR3 protein. The D gene is left open where the match is weak. Size values are once, few and many counts, or a class for expanded clones, and some rows have none.

TRBV11-3,.,TRBD1,TRBJ2-5,TGTGCCAGCAGCTCGGGTACGGGACAGGGGGAAGAGACCCAGTACTTC,CASSSGTGQGEETQYF
TRBV27,.,.,TRBJ1-3,TGTGCCAGCAGTTTAGACAGGCGCTCTGGAAACACCATATATTTT,CASSLDRRSGNTIYF
TRBV7-3,.,TRBD1,TRBJ2-1,TGTGCCAGCAGGGAAAGACAGGGTTTACATGAGCAGTTCTTC,CASRERQGLHEQFF
TRBV2,once,.,TRBJ1-4,TGTGCCAGCAGGGCCGAGGCCCGGGCTAATGAAAAACTGTTTTTT,CASRAEARANEKLFF
TRBV7-6,.,TRBD1,TRBJ2-2,TGTGCCACCCGGGACAGTGGGACATCGAACACCGGGGAGCTGTTTTTT,CATRDSGTSNTGELFF
TRBV5-6,.,.,TRBJ1-4,TGTGCCAGCAGCCCACTGGTTTCGACAGAAAATGAAAAACTGTTTTTT,CASSPLVSTENEKLFF
TRBV13,.,.,TRBJ1-4,TGTGCCAGCAGCTACCGACAGGCCGCAACTAATGAAAAACTGTTTTTT,CASSYRQAATNEKLFF
TRBV7-2,.,.,TRBJ1-5,TGTGCCAGCAGCCTGCAGGGGATCAATCAGCCCCAGCATTTT,CASSLQGINQPQHF
TRBV28,.,TRBD1,TRBJ1-1,TGTGCCAGCAGGACGACAGGGGATCTCACTGAAGCTTTCTTT,CASRTTGDLTEAFF
TRBV4-3,.,TRBD1,TRBJ1-2,TGCGCCAGCAGCCCGGACAGGGGGCGAGGCTACACCTTC,CASSPDRGRGYTF
TRBV5-1,.,TRBD1,TRBJ2-5,TGCGCCAGCAGAAATACAGGGGACCGAGAGACCCAGTACTTC,CASRNTGDRETQYF
TRBV6-5,.,.,TRBJ2-7,TGTGCCAGCAGTTACTCGACAGGCGCTACGGAGCAGTACTTC,CASSYSTGATEQYF
TRBV7-2,.,.,TRBJ1-2,TGTGCCAGCAGCTCGGCGGGGTACTATGGCTACACCTTC,CASSSAGYYGYTF
TRBV7-2,.,.,TRBJ2-5,TGTGCCAGCAGCTTAGGAGGAACGAGGGAGACCCAGTACTTC,CASSLGGTRETQYF
TRBV28,few,.,TRBJ2-7,TGTGCCAGCAGTTTGAATGGCGGGACTGCCGCCGAGCAGTACTTC,CASSLNGGTAAEQYF
TRBV24-1,.,.,TRBJ1-4,TGTGCCACCAGTGACGACAGTAATAATGAAAAACTGTTTTTT,CATSDDSNNEKLFF
TRBV3-1/TRBV3-2,.,TRBD1,TRBJ2-5,TGTGCCAGCAGCCAAGAGCGGACAGGGGGCGCGGAGACCCAGTACTTC,CASSQERTGGAETQYF
TRBV6-5,.,.,TRBJ1-1,TGTGCCAGCAGCTCCCGGTCCGCTCTAAAAGCTTTCTTT,CASSSRSALKAFF
TRBV19,.,TRBD2,TRBJ2-7,TGTGCCAGTAGTAATCCGGGACTAGGTCGACCTTCCTACGAGCAGTACTTC,CASSNPGLGRPSYEQYF
TRBV14,.,.,TRBJ2-7,TGTGCCAGCAGCCAAGGAAGGGGGATCTACGAGCAGTACTTC,CASSQGRGIYEQYF
TRBV19,.,TRBD1,TRBJ2-1,TGTGCCAGTAGGGAGGGACAGGCCTACAAGGAGCAGTTCTTC,CASREGQAYKEQFF
TRBV28,once,TRBD1,TRBJ1-5,TGTGCCATCAAAAGGACAGGGAACGATAATCAGCCCCAGCATTTT,CAIKRTGNDNQPQHF
TRBV2,.,.,TRBJ2-4,TGTGCCAGCAGTGAGTCACAGGTAGCCAAAAACATTCAGTACTTC,CASSESQVAKNIQYF
TRBV7-2,.,TRBD1,TRBJ2-7,TGTGCCAGCTCCTTAGAGGCAGGGGGCCCCCACGAGCAGTACTTC,CASSLEAGGPHEQYF
TRBV7-2,.,.,TRBJ2-5,TGTGCCAGCAGCTTAGGACAGCAAGAGACCCAGTACTTC,CASSLGQQETQYF
TRBV11-3,.,TRBD1,TRBJ2-3,TGTGCCAGCAGCTCACAGGGGCGAGGCACAGATACGCAGTATTTT,CASSSQGRGTDTQYF
TRBV7-6,.,TRBD1,TRBJ2-7,TGTGCCAGCAGCAGGGACAGTACCTACGAGCAGTACTTC,CASSRDSTYEQYF
TRBV4-1,.,TRBD1,TRBJ2-1,TGCGCCAGCAGCCAACCACTCAGGGGGCTGATGATTGAGCAGTTCTTC,CASSQPLRGLMIEQFF
TRBV18,.,TRBD2,TRBJ2-1,TGTGCCAGCTCAAGCATAGCGGGTACCTTCAATGAGCAGTTCTTC,CASSSIAGTFNEQFF
TRBV6-5,.,TRBD1,TRBJ2-7,TGTGCCAGCAGAGAGAGACAGGGCCTCTACGAGCAGTACTTC,CASRERQGLYEQYF
TRBV5-1,.,TRBD1,TRBJ2-7,TGCGCCAGCAGCTTGCAGGGGGACGGCGAGCAGTACTTC,CASSLQGDGEQYF
TRBV19,.,.,TRBJ1-6,TGTGCCAGTACCAATGGCGGGGAAGGAAATTCACCCCTCCACTTT,CASTNGGEGNSPLHF
TRBV19,.,.,TRBJ1-5,TGTGCCAGTAGTATAGATCAAACAGGGTTTCAGCCCCAGCATTTT,CASSIDQTGFQPQHF
TRBV9,.,TRBD1,TRBJ2-7,TGTGCCAGCAGCCCCGGCAGGGGGCCCTACGAGCAGTACTTC,CASSPGRGPYEQYF
TRBV7-9,.,TRBD1,TRBJ2-2,TGTGCCAGCAGTCAGACAGGGGCCACCGGGGAGCTGTTTTTT,CASSQTGATGELFF
TRBV27,.,.,TRBJ2-3,TGTGCCAGCAGTTTATCGGCCCCCTTGGCGGGGGCCACAGATACGCAGTATTTT,CASSLSAPLAGATDTQYF
TRBV7-8,.,.,TRBJ1-3,TGTGCCAGCAGACGGACACTAAGCTCTGGAAACACCATATATTTT,CASRRTLSSGNTIYF
TRBV7-2,.,TRBD1,TRBJ2-2,TGTGCCAGCAGCTTAGGAGGGGGCGGAGGGGAGCTGTTTTTT,CASSLGGGGGELFF
TRBV6-2/TRBV6-3,.,.,TRBJ1-2,TGTGCCAGCAGTTACGGTCCGACTAAGACAGGTTTTGTATATGGCTACACCTTC,CASSYGPTKTGFVYGYTF
TRBV6-5,once,.,TRBJ1-6,TGTGCCACCTCAACTTTAAGCTCCTATAATTCACCCCTCCACTTT,CATSTLSSYNSPLHF
TRBV7-2,.,.,TRBJ2-7,TGTGCCAGCAGGGGGAGCTCCTACGAGCAGTACTTC,CASRGSSYEQYF
TRBV7-2,.,.,TRBJ1-5,TGTGCCAGCAGCTTAGGAACAAGCAATCAGCCCCAGCATTTT,CASSLGTSNQPQHF
TRBV9,.,TRBD1,TRBJ1-5,TGTGCCAGCAGTGCAGGGGGCGCTTATCAGCCCCAGCATTTT,CASSAGGAYQPQHF
TRBV28,.,TRBD1,TRBJ1-2,TGTGCCAGCAGCGGGACAGGGATGGGTGGCTACACCTTC,CASSGTGMGGYTF
TRBV6-5,.,.,TRBJ2-7,TGTGCCAGCAGTTACACATACGAGCAGTACTTC,CASSYTYEQYF
TRBV18,.,TRBD2,TRBJ2-3,TGTGCCAGCTCACCGGTAGCGGGGGGGCCAGATACGCAGTATTTT,CASSPVAGGPDTQYF
TRBV27,.,.,TRBJ2-7,TGTGCCAGCAGTATGGGGGGTTTTCCAGCCTACGAGCAGTACTTC,CASSMGGFPAYEQYF
TRBV10-3,.,.,TRBJ1-1,TGTGCCACCTGGAAACGAGGGAACACTGAAGCTTTCTTT,CATWKRGNTEAFF
TRBV4-1,.,.,TRBJ2-7,TGCGCCAGCAGCCAAGATAACGCAGATAAGCAGTACTTC,CASSQDNADKQYF
TRBV7-8,.,TRBD1,TRBJ2-7,TGTGCCAGCAGCTTAGTAAATAGGGACAGGTCCTACGAGCAGTACTTC,CASSLVNRDRSYEQYF
TRBV5-1,.,TRBD2,TRBJ2-7,TGCGCCAGCAGCTTGGGCCTAGCGGGGCGCCAGCAGTACTTC,CASSLGLAGRQQYF
TRBV4-3,once,.,TRBJ2-7,TGCGCCAGCAGCCGTGAGCGGAGCGTGGGCGAGCAGTACTTC,CASSRERSVGEQYF
TRBV9,.,TRBD2,TRBJ2-7,TGTGCCAGCAGCGTGTCCGGGAGGAACGGCTACGAGCAGTACTTC,CASSVSGRNGYEQYF
TRBV10-3,.,TRBD2,TRBJ2-7,TGTGCCATCAGTGAGGGGACTAGCGGGAGGAGTGGATCCTACGAGCAGTACTTC,CAISEGTSGRSGSYEQYF
TRBV7-2,.,.,TRBJ2-1,TGTGCCAGCAGCTTCGCCGAGAACGGTGAGCAGTTCTTC,CASSFAENGEQFF
TRBV6-2/TRBV6-3,.,TRBD2,TRBJ2-3,TGTGCCAGCAGTTCCCGCCGGAAGTGGACTAGCGGGCTCATCACAGATACGCAGTATTTT,CASSSRRKWTSGLITDTQYF
TRBV10-3,.,.,TRBJ2-5,TGTGCCATCAGTAGAGCGGAGGGCAGGGTGGAGACCCAGTACTTC,CAISRAEGRVETQYF